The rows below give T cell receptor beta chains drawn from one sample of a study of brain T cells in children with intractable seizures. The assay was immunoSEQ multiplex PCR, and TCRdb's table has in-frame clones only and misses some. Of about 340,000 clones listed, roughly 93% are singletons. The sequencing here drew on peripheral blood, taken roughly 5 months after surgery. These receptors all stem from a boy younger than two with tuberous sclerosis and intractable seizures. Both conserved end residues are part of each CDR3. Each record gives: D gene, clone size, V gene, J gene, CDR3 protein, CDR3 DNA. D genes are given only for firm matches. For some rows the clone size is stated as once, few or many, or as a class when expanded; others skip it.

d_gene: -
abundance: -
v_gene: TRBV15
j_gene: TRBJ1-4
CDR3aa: CATSRDPRQATSAGEKLFF
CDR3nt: TGTGCCACCAGCAGAGATCCTCGACAGGCCACATCGGCAGGCGAAAAACTGTTTTTT

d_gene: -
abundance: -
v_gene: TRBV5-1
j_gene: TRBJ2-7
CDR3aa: CASSSTSKGHEQYF
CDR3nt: TGCGCCAGCAGCTCGACAAGTAAAGGACACGAGCAGTACTTC

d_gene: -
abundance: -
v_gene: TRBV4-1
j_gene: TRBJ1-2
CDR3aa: CASSQPTGPRKNGYTF
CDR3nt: TGCGCCAGCAGCCAACCTACCGGGCCTCGGAAGAATGGCTACACCTTC

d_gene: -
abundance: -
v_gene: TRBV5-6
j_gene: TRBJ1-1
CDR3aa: CASSLQGRLNTEAFF
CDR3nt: TGTGCCAGCAGCTTGCAGGGGCGATTGAACACTGAAGCTTTCTTT

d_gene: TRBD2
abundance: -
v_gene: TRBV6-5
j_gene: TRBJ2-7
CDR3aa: CATSTGGSSSYEQYF
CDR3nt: TGTGCCACCTCTACGGGAGGGTCTAGCTCCTACGAGCAGTACTTC

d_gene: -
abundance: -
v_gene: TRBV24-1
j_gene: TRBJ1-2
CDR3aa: CATSEPNQGLQRYGYTF
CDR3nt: TGTGCCACCAGTGAGCCTAACCAGGGGTTGCAGCGGTATGGCTACACCTTC

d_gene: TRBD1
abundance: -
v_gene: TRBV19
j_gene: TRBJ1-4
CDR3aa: CASSPDRGLSEKLFF
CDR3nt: TGTGCCAGTAGTCCCGACAGGGGGCTAAGTGAAAAACTGTTTTTT

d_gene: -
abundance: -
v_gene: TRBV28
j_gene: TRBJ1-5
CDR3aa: CASRYRAQPQHF
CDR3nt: TGTGCCAGCAGATATCGAGCCCAGCCCCAGCATTTT

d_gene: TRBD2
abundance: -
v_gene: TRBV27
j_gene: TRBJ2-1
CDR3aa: CASSLWAGENYNEQFF
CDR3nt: TGTGCCAGCAGTTTATGGGCGGGAGAAAACTACAATGAGCAGTTCTTC

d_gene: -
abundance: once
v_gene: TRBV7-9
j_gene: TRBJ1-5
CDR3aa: CASSLAGGGPRTQHF
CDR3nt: TGTGCCAGCAGCTTAGCCGGGGGGGGGCCGAGGACCCAGCATTTT

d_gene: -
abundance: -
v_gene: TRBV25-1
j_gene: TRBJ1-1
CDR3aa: CASSQTGPNTEAFF
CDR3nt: TGTGCCAGCAGTCAAACAGGACCGAACACTGAAGCTTTCTTT